This TCR beta chain was recovered during a study of shared clonotypes between healthy human individuals. Study at large: Aged 18 to 49, the donors were a couple of women and three men. Three plates were used per donor for CD4 naive, three for CD4 memory, two for CD8 naive and one for CD8 memory. Study-level results: Among donors, sharing of clonotypes was expected to be affected by sequencing depth.

Remarks on this clone: Antigen specificity is unknown.

This CDR3 has 15 amino acids. V was shortened by 0 bases and J by 8 bases, with 14 bases between the two germline ends. Germline-derived CDR1 and CDR2 are KGHSH and LQKENI. Libraries were prepared by immunoSEQ multiplex PCR; TCRdb keeps only in-frame clonotypes and omits some of them. The repertoire holds roughly 2,300,000 clones, with about 90% as singletons. This TCR came from a man in his late teens or twenties in good health. Some clones in this sample may be carry-over from other donors' samples. Sequencing was carried out using naive CD4+ T cells from PBMCs. Noted subset: CD45RA+ positively selected. The chain uses TRBV18 and TRBJ1-5; D is undetermined. The CDR3 here is CASSPPGFRGEPQHF. The CDR3 DNA follows: TGTGCCAGCTCACCACCGGGGTTTCGCGGAGAGCCCCAGCATTTT.